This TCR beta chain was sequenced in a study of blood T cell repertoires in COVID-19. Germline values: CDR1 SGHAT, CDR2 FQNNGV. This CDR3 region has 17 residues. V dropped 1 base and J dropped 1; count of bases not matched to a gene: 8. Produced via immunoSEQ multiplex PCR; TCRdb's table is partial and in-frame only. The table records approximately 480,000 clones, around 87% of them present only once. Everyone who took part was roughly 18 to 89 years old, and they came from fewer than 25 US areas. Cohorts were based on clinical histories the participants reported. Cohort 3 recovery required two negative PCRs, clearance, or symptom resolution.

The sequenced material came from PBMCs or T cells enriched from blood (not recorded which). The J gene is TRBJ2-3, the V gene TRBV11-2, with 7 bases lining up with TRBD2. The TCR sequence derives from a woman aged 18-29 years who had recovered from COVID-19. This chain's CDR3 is CASSLGGSGVGTDTQYF. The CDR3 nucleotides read TGTGCCAGCAGCTTAGGGGGCAGCGGGGTGGGCACAGATACGCAGTATTTT.